This is a list of T cell receptor beta chains from one sample in a study of blood T cell repertoires in COVID-19. The protocol was immunoSEQ multiplex PCR, while the TCRdb copy is restricted to in-frame clones and leaves out a portion. The data show about 100,000 clones, 80% to 95% seen once. Sequencing was done on a sample of peripheral blood. The receptors come from a man aged 50 to 60 with active COVID-19. CDR3s include the opening cysteine and the closing phenylalanine or tryptophan. The order of the fields is V gene, clone size, J gene, D gene, CDR3 DNA, CDR3 protein. D genes are given only for firm matches. Some rows have no size entry. The others give once, few or many, or a class for an expanded clone.

TRBV11-3,-,TRBJ1-6,TRBD1,TGTGCCAGCAGCCTCGGACAGGGGAATAATTCACCCCTCCACTTT,CASSLGQGNNSPLHF
TRBV5-5,-,TRBJ2-1,-,TGTGCCAGCAGCTTCACGGACAGTGAGCAGTTCTTC,CASSFTDSEQFF
TRBV6-2/TRBV6-3,-,TRBJ2-1,-,TGTGCCAGCAGCAGACAAAGCTCCTACAATGAGCAGTTCTTC,CASSRQSSYNEQFF
TRBV5-1,-,TRBJ1-3,TRBD1,TGCGCCAGCAGCTGGGGACAGGGGAGAGGAAACACCATATATTTT,CASSWGQGRGNTIYF
TRBV7-3,-,TRBJ1-1,-,TGTGCCAGCGGCAGTCGAGGCGGTGAAGCTTTCTTT,CASGSRGGEAFF
TRBV28,-,TRBJ2-1,TRBD2,TGTGCCAGCAGTCCGCCGGGACTAGCGGGGAGTAACAATGAGCAGTTCTTC,CASSPPGLAGSNNEQFF
TRBV5-1,-,TRBJ2-5,TRBD2,TGCGCCAGCAGCTCCTCCGGGACTAGCGGGATAGAGACCCAGTACTTC,CASSSSGTSGIETQYF
TRBV29-1,-,TRBJ2-2,TRBD1,TGCAGCGTAAAACAGGGGGTGGGGAGCACCGGGGAGCTGTTTTTT,CSVKQGVGSTGELFF
TRBV11-2,-,TRBJ1-4,TRBD1,TGTGCCAGCAGCTTAGGACAGGGGGCCCTTGCAACTAATGAAAAACTGTTTTTT,CASSLGQGALATNEKLFF
TRBV18,-,TRBJ2-7,-,TGTGCCAGCTCACTCCAGGGTAGGTACGAGCAGTACTTT,CASSLQGRYEQYF
TRBV2,once,TRBJ1-2,-,TGTGCCAGGACCGCCCACCAGGCTAACTATGGCTACACCTTC,CARTAHQANYGYTF
TRBV3-1/TRBV3-2,-,TRBJ1-1,-,TGTGCCAGCAGCCCAAGCCAATACAGGATTGAAGCTTTCTTT,CASSPSQYRIEAFF
TRBV11-2,-,TRBJ2-4,TRBD1,TGTGCCAGCAGCCGACAGGGGGCAAACATTCAGTACTTC,CASSRQGANIQYF
TRBV18,-,TRBJ2-3,-,TGTGCCAGCTCACCAGGGCCCACAGATACGCAGTATTTT,CASSPGPTDTQYF
TRBV7-8,-,TRBJ2-3,TRBD2,TGTGCCAGCAGCGAACAGACTAGCGGCACAGATACGCAGTATTTT,CASSEQTSGTDTQYF
TRBV19,-,TRBJ2-7,TRBD1,TGTGCCAGTAGTATAGAACCGGGACAGGGGTACTACGAGCAGTACTTC,CASSIEPGQGYYEQYF
TRBV7-9,-,TRBJ1-3,-,TGTGCCAGCAGCTTAGAGGCCGCGGGCTCTGGAAACACCATATATTTT,CASSLEAAGSGNTIYF
TRBV13,-,TRBJ2-7,TRBD1,TGTGCCAGCAGGCTACAGGGGAGCTCCTACGAGCAGTACTTC,CASRLQGSSYEQYF
TRBV20-1,-,TRBJ2-1,TRBD1,TGCAGTGCTAGTAAGGGACAGGGTATCTACAATGAGCAGTTCTTC,CSASKGQGIYNEQFF
TRBV10-2,-,TRBJ2-2,-,TGCGCCATCTACCCCGGGACACCTACCGGGGAGCTGTTTTTT,CAIYPGTPTGELFF
TRBV7-9,once,TRBJ2-3,-,TGTGCCAGCAGCTCTTGGATTAGTCAGGTCAAAGATACGCAGTATTTT,CASSSWISQVKDTQYF
TRBV19,-,TRBJ1-1,TRBD1,TGTGCCAGTAGTATAGGGGCGGGGACAGGAGGTTTGAACACTGAAGCTTTCTTT,CASSIGAGTGGLNTEAFF
TRBV7-8,-,TRBJ2-6,-,TGTGCCAGCAGCTTAAGAGGCGGCGGGGCCAACGTCCTGACTTTC,CASSLRGGGANVLTF
TRBV7-8,-,TRBJ2-4,TRBD2,TGTGCCAGCAGCTTCGGGACTAGCGGGAGGGCGGCCAAAAACATTCAGTACTTC,CASSFGTSGRAAKNIQYF
TRBV5-1,-,TRBJ2-1,TRBD1,TGCGCCAGCAGCTTGGCCGGGGACAGACTATACAATGAGCAGTTCTTC,CASSLAGDRLYNEQFF
TRBV3-1/TRBV3-2,-,TRBJ1-6,TRBD1,TGTGCCAGCAGCCAGACAGGGTACAATTCACCCCTCCACTTT,CASSQTGYNSPLHF
TRBV5-1,-,TRBJ2-1,TRBD1,TGCGCCAGCAGCTTGGAGGGGGCTAGCTCCTACAATGAGCAGTTCTTC,CASSLEGASSYNEQFF
TRBV13,-,TRBJ2-1,TRBD1,TGTGCCAGCAGCCCCAGGACAGGGCTGCGGGAGCAGTTCTTC,CASSPRTGLREQFF
TRBV2,-,TRBJ1-2,-,TGTGCCAGCAGGCCAGGGTCTACGGGAGCCTATGGCTACACCTTC,CASRPGSTGAYGYTF
TRBV14,-,TRBJ2-5,-,TGTGCCAGCAGCCAAGCGGAGAGCTCGCCCCAGTACTTC,CASSQAESSPQYF
TRBV5-1,once,TRBJ1-1,-,TGCGCCAGCAGCTTGGGACAAACGAACACTGAAGCTTTCTTT,CASSLGQTNTEAFF
TRBV15,-,TRBJ2-5,-,TGTGCCACCAGCAGAGATGGAGGACCCCCCTCCCCGGAGACCCAGTACTTC,CATSRDGGPPSPETQYF
TRBV5-6,-,TRBJ2-1,-,TGTGCCAGCAGCCCCCTATCGGGCAATGAGCAGTTCTTC,CASSPLSGNEQFF
TRBV3-1/TRBV3-2,-,TRBJ2-2,TRBD1,TGTGCCAGCAGCCTACAGGGGGCCGGGGAGCTGTTTTTT,CASSLQGAGELFF
TRBV11-3,-,TRBJ2-1,TRBD2,TGTGCCAGCAGCTTAGATGGGCTAGCGGGAGGACGGAATGAGCAGTTCTTC,CASSLDGLAGGRNEQFF
TRBV11-3,-,TRBJ2-1,-,TGTGCCAGCAGCTTAACTTACAATGAGCAGTTCTTC,CASSLTYNEQFF
TRBV6-2/TRBV6-3,few,TRBJ2-2,-,TGTGCCAGCAGTTGGAGCAATCGGAACACCGGGGAGCTGTTTTTT,CASSWSNRNTGELFF
TRBV5-5,-,TRBJ2-3,TRBD2,TGTGCCAGCAGCCCGGGACTAGCGGGGGGGCGGAGCACAGATACGCAGTATTTT,CASSPGLAGGRSTDTQYF
TRBV5-4,-,TRBJ1-3,-,TGTGCCAGCAGCTTGGATAAAGGGGTTGGAAACACCATATATTTT,CASSLDKGVGNTIYF
TRBV29-1,-,TRBJ1-1,-,TGCAGCGTTGGGCAGGGAACTGAAGCTTTCTTT,CSVGQGTEAFF
TRBV19,once,TRBJ2-2,-,TGTGCCAGTACACCAGCGACAGTTTTGAACACCGGGGAGCTGTTTTTT,CASTPATVLNTGELFF
TRBV9,-,TRBJ2-2,-,TGTGCCAGCAGCAAGTACGTTGTCTCGGACACCGGGGAGCTGTTTTTT,CASSKYVVSDTGELFF
TRBV9,-,TRBJ2-1,TRBD2,TGTGCCAGCAGCGGGCCGTCTAGCGGGAGGGCCCGGGGCTCCTACAATGAGCAGTTCTTC,CASSGPSSGRARGSYNEQFF
TRBV5-1,-,TRBJ2-2,TRBD1,TGCGCCAGCCATGAGGGGGGACAGGCGAACACCGGGGAGCTGTTTTTT,CASHEGGQANTGELFF
TRBV5-4,-,TRBJ2-6,-,TGTGCCAGCAGCTTGTGGCTTGCCTCTGGGGCCAACGTCCTGACTTTC,CASSLWLASGANVLTF
TRBV6-6,-,TRBJ2-7,-,TGTGCCAGCAGTTTAGCCGGCCGGCAGTACTTC,CASSLAGRQYF
TRBV18,-,TRBJ2-2,-,TGTGCCAGCCGCCGGGATACTATTACCGGGGAGCTGTTTTTT,CASRRDTITGELFF
TRBV6-1,-,TRBJ1-2,-,TGTGCCAGCAGTGAAGTAGGGGTTGAGAAGGATGGCTACACCTTC,CASSEVGVEKDGYTF
TRBV6-2/TRBV6-3,-,TRBJ2-7,-,TGTGCCAGCAGTTACTCGACTCCCTACGAGCAGTACTTC,CASSYSTPYEQYF